What follows describes a single T cell receptor beta chain. These data come from a study of patients and donors after allogeneic stem cell transplantation. Germline lookup yields CDR1 MDHEN and CDR2 SYDVKM. The CDR3 length is 13 residues. V lost 8 bases and J 8 bases, leaving 18 bases between the germline ends. MiXCR was run by TCRdb on the RT-PCR reads, yielding one entry per CDR3 protein. In the table there are under 200,000 distinct CDR3 sequences, around 30% of which are singletons. The V call is TRBV28, the J call TRBJ1-2, with TRBD1 as a possible D gene (6 bases). The sequence derives from a human donor who was either an allogeneic HSCT recipient or a stem cell or donor lymphocyte infusion donor (not recorded which). It is not recorded whose cells these are; they may come from a transplant donor. Sequences were obtained from blood, either unsorted or a sorted T cell fraction (not recorded which). CDR3 in amino acids: CASSQGRVGGYTF. The CDR3 DNA sequence: TGTGCCAGCTCTCAGGGGAGGGTTGGAGGCTACACCTTC.